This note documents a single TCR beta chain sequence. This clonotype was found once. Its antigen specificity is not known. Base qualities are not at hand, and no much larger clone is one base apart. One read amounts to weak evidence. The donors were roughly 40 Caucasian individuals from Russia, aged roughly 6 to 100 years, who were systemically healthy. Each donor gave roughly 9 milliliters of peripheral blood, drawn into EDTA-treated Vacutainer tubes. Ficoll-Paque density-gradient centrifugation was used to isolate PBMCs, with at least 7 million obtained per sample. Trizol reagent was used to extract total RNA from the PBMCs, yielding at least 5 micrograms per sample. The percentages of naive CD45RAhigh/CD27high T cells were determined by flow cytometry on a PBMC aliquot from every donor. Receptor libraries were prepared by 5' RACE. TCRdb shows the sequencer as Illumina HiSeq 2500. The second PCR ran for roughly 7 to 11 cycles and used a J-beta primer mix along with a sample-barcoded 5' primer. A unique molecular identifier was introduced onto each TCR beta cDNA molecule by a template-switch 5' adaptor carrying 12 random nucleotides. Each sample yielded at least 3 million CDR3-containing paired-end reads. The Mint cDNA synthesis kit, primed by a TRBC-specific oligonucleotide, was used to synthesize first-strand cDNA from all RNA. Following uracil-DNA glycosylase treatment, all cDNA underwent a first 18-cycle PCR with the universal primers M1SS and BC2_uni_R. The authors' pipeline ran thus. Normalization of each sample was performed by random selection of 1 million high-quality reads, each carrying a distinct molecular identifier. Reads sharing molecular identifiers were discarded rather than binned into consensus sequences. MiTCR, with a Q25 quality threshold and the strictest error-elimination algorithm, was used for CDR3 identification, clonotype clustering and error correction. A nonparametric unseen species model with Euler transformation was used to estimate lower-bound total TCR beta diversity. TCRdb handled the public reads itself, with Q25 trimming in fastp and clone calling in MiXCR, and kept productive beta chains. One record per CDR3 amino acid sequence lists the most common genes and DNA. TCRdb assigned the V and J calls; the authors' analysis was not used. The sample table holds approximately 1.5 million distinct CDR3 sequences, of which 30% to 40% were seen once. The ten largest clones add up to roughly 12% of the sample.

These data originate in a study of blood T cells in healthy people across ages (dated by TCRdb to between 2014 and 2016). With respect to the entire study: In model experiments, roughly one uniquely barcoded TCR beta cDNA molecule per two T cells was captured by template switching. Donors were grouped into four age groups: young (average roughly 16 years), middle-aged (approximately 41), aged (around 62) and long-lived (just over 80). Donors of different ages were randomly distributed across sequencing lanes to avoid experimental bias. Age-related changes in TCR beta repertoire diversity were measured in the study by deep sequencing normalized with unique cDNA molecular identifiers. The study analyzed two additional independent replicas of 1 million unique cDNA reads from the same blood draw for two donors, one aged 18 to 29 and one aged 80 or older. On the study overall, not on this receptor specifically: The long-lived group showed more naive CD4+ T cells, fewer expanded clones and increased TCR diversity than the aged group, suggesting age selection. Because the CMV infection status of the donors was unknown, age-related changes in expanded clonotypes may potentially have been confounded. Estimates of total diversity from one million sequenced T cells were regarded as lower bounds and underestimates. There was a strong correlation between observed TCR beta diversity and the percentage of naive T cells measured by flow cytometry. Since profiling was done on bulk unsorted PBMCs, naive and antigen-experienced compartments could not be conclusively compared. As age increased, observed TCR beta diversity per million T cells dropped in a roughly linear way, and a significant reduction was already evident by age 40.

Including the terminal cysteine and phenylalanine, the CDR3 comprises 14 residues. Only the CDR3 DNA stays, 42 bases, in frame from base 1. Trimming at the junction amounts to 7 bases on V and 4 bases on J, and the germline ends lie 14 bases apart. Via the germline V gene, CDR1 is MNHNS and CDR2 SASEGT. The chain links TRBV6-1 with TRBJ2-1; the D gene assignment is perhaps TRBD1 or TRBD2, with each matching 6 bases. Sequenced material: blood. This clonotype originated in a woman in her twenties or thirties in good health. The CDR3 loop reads CASIVGGTYNEQFF. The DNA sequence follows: TGTGCCAGCATAGTCGGGGGCACGTACAATGAGCAGTTCTTC.